This T cell receptor beta chain is drawn from a study of T cell responses to AZD1222 COVID-19 vaccine. Study-level findings and limits: All repertoire sampling was performed exclusively after the peak T cell response.

Only in-frame clones appear in the TCRdb table, and some are missing; sequencing was by immunoSEQ multiplex PCR. The sample gives 150,000 or so clones, about 91% of which show up once; approximately 4.8% is in the top ten. On this clone itself: The antigen is unknown.

Trimming took 7 bases from V and 3 from J; bases not matched to a gene: 8. CDR3 size: 15 residues. Looked up from germline, CDR1 is SNHLY and CDR2 is FYNNEI. The clonotype originates from an adult in good health. The chain combines TRBV2 with TRBJ1-5; 8 nucleotides line up with TRBD1. Here the sequenced sample was peripheral blood, taken on day 0 of AZD1222 vaccination. The CDR3 DNA reads TGTGCCAGCATTGAGGGACAGGCAGTCAATCAGCCCCAGCATTTT. It encodes CASIEGQAVNQPQHF.